A single sample is the source of the 5 T cell receptor beta chains below, sequenced in a study of regulatory T cells in long-lasting Graves disease. Noted time point: persistent/refractory GD, antithyroid drugs over 5 years with positive TRAb. From PBMCs, RNA was extracted and then used to make the TCR library. Through Arm-PCR of CDR3 regions and iRepertoire HTBI primers, TCR beta libraries were built. TCRdb recomputed calls from the multiplex PCR reads with MiXCR, one row per CDR3 protein. The sample includes approximately 400,000 distinct CDR3 sequences, roughly a quarter of them seen just once. The specimen comprised peripheral blood mononuclear cells (PBMCs), sampled when the disease was refractory, from a patient treated with antithyroid drugs. The receptors stem from a female donor with Graves disease.

Notes on this clonotype: Just one base apart from a much larger clone, this may be a read error. This chain connects TRBV28 to TRBJ1-5; TRBD1 might be the D (5 bases). The CDR3 sequence is 16 residues long. Trimming stripped 5 bases from V and 11 bases from J, with 25 bases between. Germline V CDR1 and CDR2: MDHEN, SYDVKM. The CDR3 protein is CASSPASQGSIMAQHF. The CDR3 DNA reads TGTGCCAGCAGTCCGGCCAGTCAGGGCTCAATCATGGCCCAGCATTTT.

The J gene is TRBJ1-5, the V gene TRBV20-1; 8 bases fit TRBD1. The CDR3 has 14 residues. The J segment lost 1 base and the V segment lost 5 bases, leaving 4 bases of the junction unmatched. Looked up from germline, CDR1 is DFQATT and CDR2 is SNEGSKA (reference sequence). The CDR3 DNA reads as TGCAGTGCTGGGACAGGAGCGAGCAATCAGCCCCAGCATTTT. Translated, it gives CSAGTGASNQPQHF.

Ten or more counts support this clonotype. This chain joins TRBV18 and TRBJ1-4; no clear D. The V and J ends lost 3 bases and 4 bases respectively, with 15 bases between them. The CDR3 contains 16 residues. CDR1 is KGHSH and CDR2 is LQKENI in the germline V gene. CDR3 residues: CASSPPSQSSNEKLFF. For the CDR3, the DNA is TGTGCCAGCTCACCGCCTTCGCAGTCGAGTAATGAAAAACTGTTTTTT.

The V gene is TRBV6-6, the J gene TRBJ1-5; D is unclear. Trimming stripped 0 bases from V and 3 bases from J, with 9 bases between. This CDR3 is built from 15 residues. CDR1 MNHNY and CDR2 SVGAGI come from the germline V gene (reference sequence). The CDR3 nucleotides read TGTGCCAGCAGTTACTCGCCGAGTTACAATCAGCCCCAGCATTTT. Translating gives CASSYSPSYNQPQHF.

V usage is TRBV12-3 or TRBV12-4 and J usage is TRBJ2-2; 12 bases map to TRBD1. V lost 5 bases and J lost 6; bases outside the gene matches: 7. CDR3 length equals 16 residues. Here the CDR3 DNA reads TGTGCCAGCAGTAGAACGGGACAGGGGGCCGCCGGGGAGCTGTTTTTT. This sequence encodes CASSRTGQGAAGELFF.